These 3 T cell receptor beta chains originate from one sample sequenced in a study of blood T cell repertoires in COVID-19. Data came from immunoSEQ multiplex PCR; TCRdb stores just in-frame clones and leaves some out. The sample has 200,000 to 300,000 clones; about four fifths are singletons. Material: peripheral blood. The receptors shown here come from an elderly woman with COVID-19, enrolled during active disease.

To note about this clone: The same CDR3 can be traced to other DNA sequences in this sample. The genes are TRBV24-1 and TRBJ2-7; TRBD1 is a possible D gene (6 bases). Trimming cost V 4 bases and J 3 bases, with 9 bases left between them. From germline, CDR1 is KGHDR and CDR2 SFDVKD. This CDR3 spans 13 amino acids. The CDR3 sequence is CATSDPQGYEQYF. The CDR3 coding sequence is TGTGCCACCAGTGACCCACAGGGCTACGAGCAGTACTTC.

The chain links TRBV2 to TRBJ1-1; 9 bases match TRBD1. Trimming at V came to 0 bases and at J to 11 bases, leaving 7 bases not matched to a gene. Germline V gene data show CDR1 as SNHLY and CDR2 as FYNNEI. The CDR3 is made up of 14 amino acids. The CDR3 DNA sequence: TGTGCCAGCAGTGAAGCGGGACAGGGAATGGGGGCTTTCTTT. It is translated as CASSEAGQGMGAFF.

CDR3 in amino acids: CASIMTSGGQFF. The CDR3 nucleotides are TGTGCCAGCATTATGACTAGCGGTGGGCAGTTCTTC. The chain is built from TRBV6-5 and TRBJ2-1, with 9 bases aligning to TRBD2. Germline V gene lookup returns CDR1 MNHEY and CDR2 SVGAGI. The CDR3 has 12 amino acids. Unmatched junction bases numbered 7, after V lost 7 bases and J lost 12 bases.